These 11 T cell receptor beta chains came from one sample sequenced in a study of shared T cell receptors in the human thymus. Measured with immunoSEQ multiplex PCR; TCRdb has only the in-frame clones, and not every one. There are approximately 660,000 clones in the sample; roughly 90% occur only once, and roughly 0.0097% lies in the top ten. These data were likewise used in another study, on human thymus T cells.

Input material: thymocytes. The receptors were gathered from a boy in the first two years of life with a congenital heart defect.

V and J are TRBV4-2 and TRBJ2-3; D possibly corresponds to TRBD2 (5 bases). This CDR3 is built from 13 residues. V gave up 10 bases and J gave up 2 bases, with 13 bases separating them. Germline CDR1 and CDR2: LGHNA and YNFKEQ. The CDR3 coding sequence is TGTGCCATTCGGGGAGATCTCACAGATACGCAGTATTTT. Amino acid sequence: CAIRGDLTDTQYF.

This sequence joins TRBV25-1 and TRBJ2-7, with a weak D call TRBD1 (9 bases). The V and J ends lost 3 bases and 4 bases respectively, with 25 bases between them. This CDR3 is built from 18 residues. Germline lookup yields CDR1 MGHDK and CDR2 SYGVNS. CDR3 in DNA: TGTGCCAGCAGTGAGGGACAGGGCCCTCCGGGAGGGCCTTACGAGCAGTACTTC. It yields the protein CASSEGQGPPGGPYEQYF.

CDR3 nucleotides: TGTGCCAGCAGCGTTACAAGGGGCGCGGACTATGGCTACACCTTC. Its protein product is CASSVTRGADYGYTF. The rearrangement links TRBV7-9 to TRBJ1-2, with a possible D match to TRBD1 (5 bases). From germline, CDR1 is SEHNR and CDR2 FQNEAQ (reference sequence). The CDR3 contains 15 residues. The germline V and J ends were trimmed by 5 bases and 3 bases, with 16 bases remaining between them.

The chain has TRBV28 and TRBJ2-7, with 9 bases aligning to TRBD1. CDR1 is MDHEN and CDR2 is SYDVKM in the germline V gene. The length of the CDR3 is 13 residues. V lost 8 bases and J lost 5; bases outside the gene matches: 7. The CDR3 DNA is TGTGCCAGCGGGGACAGGGTGGGGAACGAGCAGTACTTC. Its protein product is CASGDRVGNEQYF.

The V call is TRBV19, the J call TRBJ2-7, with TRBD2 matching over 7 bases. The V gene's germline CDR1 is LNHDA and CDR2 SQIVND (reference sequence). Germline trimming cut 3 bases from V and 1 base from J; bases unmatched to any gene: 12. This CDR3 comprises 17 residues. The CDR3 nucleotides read TGTGCCAGTAGTATTGGGGGGGGAGGGACTAAATCCTACGAGCAGTACTTC. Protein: CASSIGGGGTKSYEQYF.

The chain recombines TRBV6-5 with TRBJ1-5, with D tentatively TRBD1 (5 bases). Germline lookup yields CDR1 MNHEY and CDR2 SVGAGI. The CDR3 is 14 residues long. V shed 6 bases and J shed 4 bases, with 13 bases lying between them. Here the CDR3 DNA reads TGTGCCAGCAGCCCGAACAGGATGAATCAGCCCCAGCATTTT. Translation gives CASSPNRMNQPQHF.

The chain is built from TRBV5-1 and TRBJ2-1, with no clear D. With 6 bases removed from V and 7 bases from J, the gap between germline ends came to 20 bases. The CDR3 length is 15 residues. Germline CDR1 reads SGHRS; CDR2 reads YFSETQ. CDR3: CASIPHPETINEQFF. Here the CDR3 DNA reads TGCGCCAGCATTCCTCACCCGGAGACGATTAATGAGCAGTTCTTC.

The CDR3 DNA reads as TGCGCCAGCAGCCAAGAGCAGGAGAAATGGCAGGGAAGTGGAAACACCATATATTTT. It encodes CASSQEQEKWQGSGNTIYF. This chain joins TRBV4-1 and TRBJ1-3; possibly TRBD1 for D (5 bases). V gave up 0 bases and J gave up 3 bases, with 21 bases separating them. Germline loops: CDR1 MGHRA, CDR2 YSYEKL. The CDR3 runs to 19 residues.

DNA for the CDR3: TGCAGTGCTAGGGGACAGAGAGAAGCTTTCTTT. Translation gives CSARGQREAFF. The J gene is TRBJ1-1, the V gene TRBV20-1; 7 nucleotides match TRBD1. With 3 bases clipped from V and 8 bases from J, the junction kept 3 bases outside the gene matches. The CDR3 loop spans 11 amino acids. Looked up from germline, CDR1 is DFQATT and CDR2 is SNEGSKA (reference sequence).

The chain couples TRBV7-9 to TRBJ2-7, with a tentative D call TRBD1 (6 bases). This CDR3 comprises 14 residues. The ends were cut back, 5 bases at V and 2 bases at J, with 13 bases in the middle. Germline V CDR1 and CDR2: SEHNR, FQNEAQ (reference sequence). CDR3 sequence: CASSRGGGTYEQYF. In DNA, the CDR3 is TGTGCCAGCAGCCGTGGGGGCGGTACCTACGAGCAGTACTTC. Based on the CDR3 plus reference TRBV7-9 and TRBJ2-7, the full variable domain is DTGVSQNPRHKITKRGQNVTFRCDPISEHNRLYWYRQTLGQGPEFLTYFQNEAQLEKSRLLSDRFSAERPKGSFSTLEIQRTEQGDSAMYLCASSRGGGTYEQYFGPGTRLTVT.

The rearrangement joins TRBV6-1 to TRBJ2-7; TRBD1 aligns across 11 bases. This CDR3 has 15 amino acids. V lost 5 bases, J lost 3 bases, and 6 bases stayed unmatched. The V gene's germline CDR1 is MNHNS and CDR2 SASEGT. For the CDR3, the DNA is TGTGCCAGCAGTAAACCGGGACAGGGGGACTACGAGCAGTACTTC. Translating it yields CASSKPGQGDYEQYF.